What follows are 14 T cell receptor beta chains derived from one specimen sequenced in a study of T cell repertoires in cytomegalovirus infection. The antigens of these receptors remain unknown. TCRdb passed the reads through MiXCR, listing each CDR3 protein once. The data contain 380,000 or so distinct CDR3 sequences, 34% of them singletons. Sample: cultured PBMCs, taken from culture after CMV antigen stimulation. All receptors derive from a human donor in good health (CMV status not recorded). Some clones in this sample may be carry-over from other donors' samples.

This clonotype has a handful of counts. The chain uses TRBV7-2 and TRBJ1-3; D gene uncertain. CDR3 length: 15 residues. Between the trimmed V and J ends, which lost 2 bases and 1 base, there was a span of 9 bases. Per germline, CDR1 SGHTA and CDR2 FQGNSA. The DNA for the CDR3 is TGTGCCAGCAGCTTATTTTCGGGGTCTGGAAACACCATATATTTT. It specifies CASSLFSGSGNTIYF.

J is TRBJ1-2 and V is TRBV28; TRBD1 matches at 9 bases. This CDR3 is built from 15 residues. Germline V CDR1 and CDR2: MDHEN, SYDVKM. V dropped 6 bases and J dropped 7; count of bases not matched to a gene: 12. The CDR3 nucleotides read TGTGCCAGCAGCCTCTTGGGACAGGGTGGATCTGGCTACACCTTC. It codes for CASSLLGQGGSGYTF.

The J gene is TRBJ2-7, the V gene TRBV6-6; a weak D match, TRBD2 (6 bases). The germline V and J ends were trimmed by 6 bases and 0 bases, with 15 bases remaining between them. The CDR3 runs to 15 residues. CDR1 is MNHNY, CDR2 SVGAGI, per germline (reference sequence). The DNA for the CDR3 is TGTGCCAGCAGGTCGTCCGGCGGGACCTCCTACGAGCAGTACTTC. It yields the protein CASRSSGGTSYEQYF.

This clonotype was detected a few times. This sequence joins TRBV3-1 and TRBJ1-5; D remains ambiguous. V gave up 1 base and J gave up 5 bases, with 6 bases separating them. The CDR3 consists of 13 residues. CDR1 is LGHDT and CDR2 is YNNKEL in the germline V gene (reference sequence). The CDR3 reads CASSQGAHQPQHF. As DNA, the CDR3 is TGTGCCAGCAGCCAAGGCGCACATCAGCCCCAGCATTTT.

V gene TRBV20-1 combines with J gene TRBJ2-3, with TRBD2 matching 7 bases. The length of the CDR3 is 15 residues. V gave up 5 bases and J gave up 0 bases; unmatched junction bases: 8. CDR1 is DFQATT, CDR2 SNEGSKA, per germline (reference sequence). The CDR3 spells CSAPGEGFSTDTQYF. The CDR3 DNA follows: TGCAGTGCTCCCGGGGAGGGGTTTAGCACAGATACGCAGTATTTT.

This clonotype was counted only a few times. The chain couples TRBV5-1 to TRBJ2-1; 11 nucleotides agree with TRBD1. The CDR3 covers 14 residues. Germline lookup yields CDR1 SGHRS and CDR2 YFSETQ. J lost 9 bases, V lost 4 bases, and 6 bases had no gene match. The CDR3 nucleotides are TGCGCCAGCAGCGTGGACAGGGGGCGAATTGAGCAGTTCTTC. This translates into CASSVDRGRIEQFF.

On this clonotype itself: One base away lies a much larger clone, so this may be a sequencing read error. This sequence joins TRBV7-2 and TRBJ2-7; 10 bases map to TRBD2. The germline gives CDR1 SGHTA, CDR2 FQGNSA. The CDR3 sequence is 14 residues long. CDR3 in DNA: TGTGCCAGCAGCCGGACTAGCGGCTCCTGCGAGCAGTACTTC. This sequence encodes CASSRTSGSCEQYF.

This chain uses TRBV12-3 or TRBV12-4 with TRBJ1-2; 7 bases agree with TRBD1. This CDR3 is 19 amino acids long. Losses at the gene ends were 5 bases for V and 3 bases for J; bases not matched to a gene: 21. CDR3 protein: CASSPTSRGSRGQDYGYTF. As DNA, the CDR3 is TGTGCCAGCAGTCCGACATCAAGAGGGAGTAGGGGGCAAGACTATGGCTACACCTTC.

The V call is TRBV28, the J call TRBJ1-1; TRBD1 matches at 8 bases. Per germline, CDR1 MDHEN and CDR2 SYDVKM. This CDR3 has 14 amino acids. The V segment lost 4 bases and the J segment 2 bases; nucleotides outside the gene matches: 3. CDR3 coding DNA: TGTGCCAGCAGTTCGGGACAGGCTAACACTGAAGCTTTCTTT. It translates to CASSSGQANTEAFF.

The gene calls are TRBV7-2 and TRBJ1-3, with D perhaps TRBD1 (5 bases). The CDR3 totals 15 residues. Germline V lookup: CDR1 SGHTA, CDR2 FQGNSA. Trimming took 2 bases from V and 4 from J, leaving 12 bases between them. The CDR3 bases are TGTGCCAGCAGCTTAACCGGGACGGCCGGAAACACCATATATTTT. Its translation is CASSLTGTAGNTIYF.

About this clonotype itself: The junction and the germline gene differ at one end; a read error may be behind it. This chain connects TRBV6-8 to TRBJ1-1; maybe TRBD1 (5 bases). Per germline, CDR1 MNHGY and CDR2 SAAAGT. The CDR3 sequence is 13 residues long. CDR3 DNA: TGTGCCAGCAGTAGGGACGGACCACCCCCAGGCGTCTTT. Protein: CASSRDGPPPGVF.

As DNA, the CDR3 is TGTGCCAGCAGTTCGGGACAGCTTTGGACTAATGAAAAACTGTTTTTT. Residues: CASSSGQLWTNEKLFF. This chain uses TRBV6-2 or TRBV6-3 with TRBJ1-4; TRBD1 aligns across 7 bases. After removal of 4 bases from V and 2 bases from J, the junction contained 7 bases not matched to a gene. CDR1 is MNHEY and CDR2 is SVGEGT in the germline V gene. The CDR3 spans 16 residues.

The V call is TRBV11-2, the J call TRBJ1-5; 10 bases map to TRBD1. V gave up 6 bases and J gave up 3 bases; unmatched junction bases: 14. There are 18 residues in the CDR3. Germline CDR1 reads SGHAT; CDR2 reads FQNNGV. CDR3 residues: CASRYNVRDRGPNQPQHF. The CDR3 nucleotides read TGTGCCAGCAGGTATAACGTGCGGGACAGGGGTCCCAATCAGCCCCAGCATTTT.

This chain links TRBV7-8 with TRBJ2-7; TRBD1 is a possible D gene (5 bases). The CDR3 has 15 amino acids. Trimming left V 1 base short and J 0 bases short, with 10 bases between. Germline CDR1 is SGHVS and CDR2 is FQNEAQ. CDR3 bases: TGTGCCAGCAGCTTAGGGCAGGGAAGCTCCTACGAGCAGTACGTC. Translating gives CASSLGQGSSYEQYV.